This T cell receptor beta chain emerged from a study of blood T cell repertoires in COVID-19 (dated by TCRdb to 2018 to 2021). Study-level background: Collaborator samples came from the United States, Italy and Spain and covered acute and convalescent phases of COVID-19. The prospective study material was composed of cDNA or gDNA derived from T cells, B-cell-depleted T cells, or PBMCs. Deeply sampled blood TCRbeta repertoires from subjects exposed to, actively infected with, or recovered from COVID-19 were included in the dataset. The repertoires were released in a freely available public database intended as a resource for research on the immune response to SARS-CoV-2. The samples were drawn from the first 160 participants of the ongoing ImmuneRACE study and from some 1,300 subjects provided by 6 global collaborators. A de-identified subject ID, COVID-19 status, age in years and sex were almost always included in the sample metadata. Where available, HLA class I and class II types were obtained from metadata supplied by the sample provider rather than from assay-based typing.

The paper as a whole reports these results and caveats: The quantity of clinical and demographic metadata differed by source and by participant and was supplied without curation.

Details on this clone: Its antigen specificity is not known. The record has no base qualities; no much larger clone is one base away.

The immunoSEQ Assay, a bias-controlled multiplex PCR, was used to amplify TCRbeta CDR3 regions from genomic DNA. Regarding the original processing steps: The number of nucleated cells in each sample was estimated by amplification of reference gene primers within the assay. To quantify the absolute abundance of each unique TCRbeta CDR3 rearrangement, sequence reads were collapsed and filtered. For each sample, productive Simpson clonality was calculated by taking the square root of Simpson's diversity index across productive rearrangements. TCRdb carries this immuneACCESS record with in-frame sequences only. Its versions omit some clonotypes, under half of them owing to an unresolved V gene in the studies checked, with the rest unexplained. The V and J calls and clone size are taken from that table; D and trimming were inferred from the DNA. The sample table contains roughly 200,000 clones; only one count was recorded for around nine tenths of them. The ten most abundant clones make up around 4% of the sample.

Participants in the prospective study were aged roughly 18 to 100 years, lived in 20 to 30 United States geographic areas, and enrolled through a virtual design. To assign participants to cohorts, the prospective study relied on clinical history that participants themselves reported in a screening survey and a study questionnaire. Exposed participants had been in contact, within 2 weeks of entering the study, with a person who had a PCR-confirmed or clinician-diagnosed case of COVID-19. In the prospective study, mobile phlebotomists collected whole blood, serum and a nasopharyngeal or oropharyngeal swab from each participant. Participants in the prospective study had the option to provide additional blood draws and questionnaires over an approximately 2-month period. Prospective study blood samples were shipped either frozen or at room temperature before DNA extraction. Inclusive of the bounding cysteine and phenylalanine, the CDR3 is 15 residues long. The retained sequence is limited to the CDR3, 45 bases, with the frame set at the first base. V is clipped by 2 bases and J by 4 bases, and the sequence between their germline boundaries is 14 bases long. From the germline V gene, CDR1 is MNHNS and CDR2 is SASEGT.

This clonotype was sampled from a woman aged 25 to 39 who had been exposed to COVID-19. The chain couples TRBV6-1 to TRBJ1-1, with a tentative D gene TRBD1 over 6 matching bases. The sequenced material came from PBMCs or T cells enriched from blood (not recorded which). The CDR3: CASSERGGQGTEAFF. The nucleotide sequence reads TGTGCCAGCAGTGAAAGGGGGGGCCAAGGCACTGAAGCTTTCTTT.